The 9 T cell receptor beta chains below were found in one sample sequenced in a study of blood T cell repertoires in COVID-19. Assay: immunoSEQ multiplex PCR; the TCRdb copy retains only in-frame clones and omits some. The table records tens of thousands of clones, approximately 88% of them present only once. Sequencing was performed on peripheral blood. The receptors derive from a woman of 80 years or more with acute or convalescent COVID-19.

This chain connects TRBV2 to TRBJ2-5, with 10 nucleotides matching TRBD1. V lost 2 bases to trimming and J lost 4 bases; unmatched junction nucleotides: 7. Germline CDR1 and CDR2: SNHLY and FYNNEI. The CDR3 extends over 16 amino acids. CDR3 residues: CASSESRTGGRETQYF. The CDR3 nucleotides are TGTGCCAGCAGTGAATCTCGGACAGGGGGAAGAGAGACCCAGTACTTC.

The J gene is TRBJ1-1, the V gene TRBV3-1 (or the pseudogene TRBV3-2); D is perhaps TRBD1 (5 bases). Trimming left V 4 bases short and J 1 base short, with 7 bases between. Looked up from germline, CDR1 is LGHDT and CDR2 is YNNKEL (reference sequence). The CDR3 is made up of 13 amino acids. Written as DNA, the CDR3 is TGTGCCAGCAGCCGGCAGGGGAACACTGAAGCTTTCTTT. Encoded protein: CASSRQGNTEAFF.

The rearrangement links TRBV5-4 to TRBJ2-7; TRBD1 matches at 10 bases. The germline gives CDR1 SGHNT, CDR2 YYREEE (reference sequence). The CDR3 loop spans 14 amino acids. The ends lost 4 bases at V and 6 bases at J; junction bases unmatched: 7. CDR3 protein: CASSPGQGIVEQYF. The DNA of the CDR3 is TGTGCCAGCAGCCCGGGACAGGGGATCGTCGAGCAGTACTTC.

The chain joins TRBV7-9 to TRBJ2-7; 7 bases align to TRBD1. Germline V gene sequence: CDR1 SEHNR, CDR2 FQNEAQ (reference sequence). V shed 2 bases and J 3 bases; nucleotides not matched to a gene: 7. This CDR3 has 15 residues. The CDR3 DNA is TGTGCCAGCAGCTTAAGCGACAGGGTAGTCTACGAGCAGTACTTC. Its translation is CASSLSDRVVYEQYF.

J is TRBJ2-7 and V is TRBV27; 8 nucleotides line up with TRBD1. With V trimmed by 9 bases and J by 5 bases, 9 bases remained unmatched. The germline gives CDR1 MNHEY, CDR2 SMNVEV (reference sequence). The CDR3 length is 13 residues. CDR3 nucleotide sequence: TGTGCCAGGCCCGGGACAGGAGTCAACGAGCAGTACTTC. Translated: CARPGTGVNEQYF.

The chain employs TRBV10-3 and TRBJ2-2; 7 bases are shared with TRBD1. Looked up from germline, CDR1 is ENHRY and CDR2 is SYGVKD. Trimming took 6 bases from V and 4 from J; bases not matched to a gene: 8. The CDR3 consists of 15 residues. CDR3 sequence reads: CAISPPTGSTGELFF. CDR3 DNA sequence: TGTGCCATCAGCCCTCCGACAGGGTCCACCGGGGAGCTGTTTTTT.

The CDR3 bases are TGTGCCACCAGCAGACCCGGGACAGCGAACACCGGGGAGCTGTTTTTT. Its translation: CATSRPGTANTGELFF. The chain has TRBV15 and TRBJ2-2; 7 bases fit TRBD1. The CDR3 totals 16 residues. V shed 2 bases and J 0 bases; nucleotides not matched to a gene: 3. CDR1 and CDR2 (germline): LNHNV, YYDKDF (reference sequence).

The genes are TRBV11-2 and TRBJ2-3, with D perhaps matching TRBD2 (6 bases). The length of the CDR3 is 13 residues. V shed 0 bases and J shed 8 bases, with 9 bases lying between them. From germline, CDR1 is SGHAT and CDR2 FQNNGV. The CDR3 region has the DNA TGTGCCAGCAGCTTAGACGGGGAGGTTACGCAGTATTTT. It specifies CASSLDGEVTQYF. The variable domain in full, completed from reference TRBV11-2 and TRBJ2-3, reads EAGVAQSPRYKIIEKRQSVAFWCNPISGHATLYWYQQILGQGPKLLIQFQNNGVVDDSQLPKDRFSAERLKGVDSTLKIQPAKLEDSAVYLCASSLDGEVTQYFGPGTRLTVL.

The genes are TRBV18 and TRBJ1-3; the match to TRBD1 covers 7 bases. The CDR3 contains 13 residues. The ends lost 5 bases at V and 4 bases at J; junction bases unmatched: 2. Germline V CDR1 and CDR2: KGHSH, LQKENI. The CDR3 sequence is CASSTGDGNTIYF. Written as DNA, the CDR3 is TGTGCCAGCTCAACAGGGGACGGAAACACCATATATTTT.